Here is one T cell receptor beta chain with its context. This record belongs to a study of cytomegalovirus exposure and HLA in healthy donors. The PCR was carried out with 60 Vbeta primers and 13 Jbeta primers. Some clones are missing from TCRdb's copy, which holds only in-frame ones; the method was immunoSEQ multiplex PCR. The table has approximately 74,000 clones, over 55% seen once. V was clipped by 0 bases and J by 2 bases, with 7 bases between them. CDR3 length equals 14 residues. Germline V CDR1 and CDR2: ENHRY, SYGVKD. The sequence derives from a man in his thirties or forties in good health and CMV-seropositive. Specimen: PBMCs. The V and J genes are TRBV10-3 and TRBJ2-5; no clear D gene. CDR3 bases: TGTGCCATCAGTGAGTCGTTCAGACAAGAGACCCAGTACTTC. Amino acids: CAISESFRQETQYF.